Only a few counts were recorded for the clone carrying this TCR beta chain. What it binds is not known. At one boundary the junction diverges from the germline segment, which might be a read error. The entry originates in a study of CD8 T cells in ankylosing spondylitis. Germline assignment: CDR1 SGHRS and CDR2 YFSETQ. The CDR3 has 14 amino acids. TCRdb itself ran the 5' RACE reads through MiXCR, one entry per CDR3 protein. The sample consists of over 700,000 distinct CDR3 sequences, roughly 20% of them appearing once. Study conclusions and caveats: A CD8+ phenotype characterized the disease-linked clones, which were relatively rare in peripheral blood. Disease-linked clones reportedly concentrated significantly in matched ankylosing spondylitis synovial fluid. Apparently characteristic of ankylosing spondylitis blood was a TCR beta motif (roughly eight highly homologous variants).

This receptor was obtained from a male donor with ankylosing spondylitis. The V and J genes are TRBV5-1 and TRBJ2-2; D uncertain. Sequencing used blood, either unsorted or a sorted T cell fraction (not recorded which). The CDR3 bases are TGCGCCAGCAGATTGGTAACGAACACCGGGGAGCTGTTTTTT. Translating it yields CASRLVTNTGELFF.